Detailed here is one T cell receptor (beta chain). What it recognizes is unknown. TCRdb reprocessed the 5' RACE reads via MiXCR and lists one record per CDR3 protein. The sample holds roughly 570,000 distinct CDR3 sequences, roughly 9.5% seen once. This specimen comes from a study of identical twins. Overall study results and limits: Memory repertoires lacked the insertion deficit that abundant cord blood beta clonotypes showed.

This CDR3 is built from 15 residues. The V end was cut by 3 bases, the J end by 0 bases, with 11 bases between. The V gene's germline CDR1 is SGHAT and CDR2 FQNNGV. Separately, the same data were catalogued under a study of yellow fever vaccine responses in identical twins.

The receptor comes from a woman aged 18-29 years in good health. The rearrangement uses TRBV11-2 and TRBJ1-1; no clear D. Sample: PBMCs. CDR3 in amino acids: CASSFIEGLNTEAFF. The CDR3 coding sequence is TGTGCCAGCAGCTTTATTGAGGGTTTGAACACTGAAGCTTTCTTT.